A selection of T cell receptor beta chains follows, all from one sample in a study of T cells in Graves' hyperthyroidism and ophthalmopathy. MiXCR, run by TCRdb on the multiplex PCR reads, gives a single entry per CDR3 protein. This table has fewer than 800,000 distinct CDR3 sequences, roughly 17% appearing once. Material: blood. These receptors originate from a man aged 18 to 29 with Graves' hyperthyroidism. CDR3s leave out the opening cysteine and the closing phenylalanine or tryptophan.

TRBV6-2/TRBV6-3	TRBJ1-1	ASSYLDRPAAF
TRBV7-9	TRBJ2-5	ASSLVAPWTQY
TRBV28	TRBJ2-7	ASSFLAGPYEQY
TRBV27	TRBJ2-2	ASSIRESTGELF
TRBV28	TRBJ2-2	ASRAGGLSSNTGELF
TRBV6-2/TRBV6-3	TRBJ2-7	ASSGPRGPIEQY
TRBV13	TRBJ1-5	ASSLGQGYQPQH
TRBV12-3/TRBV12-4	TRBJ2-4	ASSRTGKNIQY
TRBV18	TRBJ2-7	ASSAGRSGEQY
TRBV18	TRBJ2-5	ASSPPETGYQETQY
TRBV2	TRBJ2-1	ASRLGGSEF